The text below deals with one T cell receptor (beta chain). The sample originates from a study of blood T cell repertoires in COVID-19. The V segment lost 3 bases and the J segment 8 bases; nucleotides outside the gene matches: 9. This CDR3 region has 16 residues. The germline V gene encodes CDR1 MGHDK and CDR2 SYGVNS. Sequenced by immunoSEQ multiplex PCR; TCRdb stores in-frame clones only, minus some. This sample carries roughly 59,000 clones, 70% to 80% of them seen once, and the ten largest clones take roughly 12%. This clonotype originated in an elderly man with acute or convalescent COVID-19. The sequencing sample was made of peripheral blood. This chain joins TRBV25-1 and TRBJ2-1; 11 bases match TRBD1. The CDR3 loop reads CASSEGQGVGRDEQFF. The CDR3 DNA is TGTGCCAGCAGTGAGGGACAGGGGGTGGGTAGAGATGAGCAGTTCTTC. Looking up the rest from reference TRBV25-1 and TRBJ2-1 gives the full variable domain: EADIYQTPRYLVIGTGKKITLECSQTMGHDKMYWYQQDPGMELHLIHYSYGVNSTEKGDLSSESTVSRIRTEHFPLTLESARPSHTSQYLCASSEGQGVGRDEQFFGPGTRLTVL.